This T cell receptor beta chain comes out of a study of cytomegalovirus exposure and HLA in healthy donors. Germline V gene data show CDR1 as SGHTA and CDR2 as FQGNSA. J was trimmed by 2 bases and V by 6 bases; bases with no gene match: 4. This CDR3 contains 13 residues. Study-wide findings and caveats: When the data were analyzed later, several of the most significant clusters appeared to be linked to common viral pathogens. Earlier analysis yielded a pattern in which most TCR beta V segments were productive about 87% or about 30% of the time.

The PCR was carried out with 60 Vbeta primers and 13 Jbeta primers. Repertoires were generated with immunoSEQ multiplex PCR, while TCRdb's copy carries only in-frame clones and drops some. Of over 150,000 clones in the sample, roughly 77% are singletons; the top ten hold around 2.3%. As regards this clone: The antigen is undetermined.

The specimen sequenced was PBMCs. This sequence originates from a man between 50 and 59 years old in good health and CMV-seropositive. The chain has TRBV7-2 and TRBJ2-7, with 7 bases matching TRBD1. CDR3 amino acids: CASRQGPTYEQYF. The CDR3 coding sequence is TGTGCCAGCAGACAGGGGCCTACCTACGAGCAGTACTTC.